A selection of T cell receptor beta chains follows, all from one sample in a study of blood T cells in healthy people across ages. MiXCR was run by TCRdb on the 5' RACE reads, yielding one entry per CDR3 protein. The data contain some 920,000 distinct CDR3 sequences, just over 50% of them singletons. Sequenced material: blood. Receptors were obtained from an older woman in good health. CDR3s include the opening cysteine and the closing phenylalanine or tryptophan. D genes are given only for firm matches. Rows may omit the clone size; those that give it use once, few, many or a size class.

d_gene | abundance | j_gene | v_gene | CDR3aa | CDR3nt
TRBD2 | NA | TRBJ2-1 | TRBV29-1 | CSAPREGYNEQFF | TGCAGCGCCCCGCGGGAGGGCTACAATGAGCAGTTCTTC
NA | NA | TRBJ2-1 | TRBV5-1 | CASSPEDNYNEQFF | TGCGCCAGCAGCCCGGAGGACAACTACAATGAGCAGTTCTTC
NA | NA | TRBJ2-1 | TRBV28 | CASSLFRDPYNEQFF | TGTGCCAGCAGTTTATTCCGGGACCCGTACAATGAGCAGTTCTTC
NA | NA | TRBJ2-1 | TRBV12-3/TRBV12-4 | CASSLGDLEQFF | TGTGCCAGCAGTTTGGGGGATCTTGAGCAGTTCTTC
NA | few | TRBJ1-1 | TRBV29-1 | CSAGQFKSTEAFF | TGCAGCGCGGGACAATTCAAGAGCACTGAAGCTTTCTTT
TRBD2 | NA | TRBJ2-5 | TRBV20-1 | CSASSPGGRIAETQYF | TGCAGTGCTAGCTCCCCAGGCGGGAGGATCGCTGAGACCCAGTACTTC
NA | NA | TRBJ2-5 | TRBV9 | CASSVGGTQQETQYF | TGTGCCAGCAGCGTAGGCGGGACACAACAAGAGACCCAGTACTTC
NA | once | TRBJ2-7 | TRBV5-5 | CASSIGQTTLYERYF | TGTGCCAGCAGCATCGGACAGACGACGTTATACGAGCGGTACTTC
NA | few | TRBJ1-2 | TRBV29-1 | CSVEGNGYGYTF | TGCAGCGTTGAGGGGAACGGCTATGGCTACACCTTC
NA | NA | TRBJ2-1 | TRBV30 | CAWSGLLNEQFF | TGTGCCTGGAGCGGACTACTTAATGAGCAGTTCTTC
TRBD2 | NA | TRBJ2-1 | TRBV2 | CASRGLGGNEQFF | TGTGCCAGCAGGGGACTAGGAGGCAATGAGCAGTTCTTC
NA | NA | TRBJ2-2 | TRBV5-1 | CANSLDAKTGELFF | TGCGCCAACAGCTTGGATGCGAAAACCGGGGAGCTGTTTTTT
NA | few | TRBJ2-1 | TRBV29-1 | CSVEASHYNEQFF | TGCAGCGTTGAGGCTAGCCACTACAATGAGCAGTTCTTC
TRBD2 | many | TRBJ2-1 | TRBV2 | CASSEAAGGGEQFF | TGTGCCAGCAGTGAGGCTGCGGGAGGGGGCGAGCAGTTCTTC
TRBD1 | NA | TRBJ1-5 | TRBV30 | CAWSKTGAQPQHF | TGTGCCTGGAGTAAGACAGGGGCTCAGCCCCAGCATTTT
NA | few | TRBJ2-7 | TRBV3-1 | CASSQTLLSYEQYF | TGTGCCAGCAGCCAAACTCTCCTGTCCTACGAGCAGTACTTC
TRBD2 | NA | TRBJ2-7 | TRBV20-1 | CSARPPRVGGRSYNEQYF | TGCAGTGCTAGACCTCCGCGTGTCGGCGGGAGATCCTACAATGAGCAGTACTTC
TRBD2 | few | TRBJ2-5 | TRBV3-1 | CASSQGNGGRETQYF | TGTGCCAGCAGCCAAGGAAACGGGGGGAGAGAGACCCAGTACTTC
TRBD1 | many | TRBJ2-7 | TRBV15 | CATSRGQGSYEQYF | TGTGCCACCAGCAGAGGACAGGGGTCCTACGAGCAGTACTTC
NA | NA | TRBJ2-7 | TRBV4-3 | CTSSQDWRTLYNEQYF | TGCACCAGCAGCCAAGATTGGAGGACTCTCTACAATGAGCAGTACTTC
NA | NA | TRBJ2-3 | TRBV30 | CAWLLTANTDTQYF | TGTGCCTGGCTCTTGACAGCAAACACAGATACGCAGTATTTT
TRBD1 | NA | TRBJ1-2 | TRBV28 | CASSLWTGGFGYTF | TGTGCCAGCAGTTTATGGACAGGGGGGTTTGGCTACACCTTC
NA | NA | TRBJ2-5 | TRBV10-2 | CASTNRGSPPGTQYF | TGCGCCAGCACCAACCGGGGCTCCCCGCCAGGGACCCAGTACTTC
NA | NA | TRBJ2-7 | TRBV20-1 | CSASPPLRLHHYEQYF | TGCAGTGCTAGTCCCCCTCTGCGACTGCACCACTACGAGCAGTACTTC
TRBD2 | NA | TRBJ2-3 | TRBV4-2 | CASSQGGGEVDTQYF | TGTGCCAGCAGCCAAGGGGGAGGGGAAGTGGATACGCAGTATTTT